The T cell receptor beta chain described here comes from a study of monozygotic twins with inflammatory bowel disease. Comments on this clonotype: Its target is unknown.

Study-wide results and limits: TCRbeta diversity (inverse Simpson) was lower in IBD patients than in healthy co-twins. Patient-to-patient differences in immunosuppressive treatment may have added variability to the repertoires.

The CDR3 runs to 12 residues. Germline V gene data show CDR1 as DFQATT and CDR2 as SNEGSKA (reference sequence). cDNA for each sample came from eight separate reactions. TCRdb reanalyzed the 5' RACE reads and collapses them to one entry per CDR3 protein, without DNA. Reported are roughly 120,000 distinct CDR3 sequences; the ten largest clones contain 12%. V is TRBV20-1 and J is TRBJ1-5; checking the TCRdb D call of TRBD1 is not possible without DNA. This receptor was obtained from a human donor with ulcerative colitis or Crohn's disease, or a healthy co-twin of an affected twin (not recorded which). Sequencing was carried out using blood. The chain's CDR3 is CSATAGNQPQHF.